What follows are 27 T cell receptor beta chains derived from one specimen sequenced in a study of cytomegalovirus exposure and HLA in healthy donors (dated by TCRdb to the late 2010s). The library relied on the immunoSEQ multiplex PCR assay. For the multiplex PCR, a mixture combining 60 forward primers for TCR Vbeta segments and 13 reverse primers for TCR Jbeta segments was used. TCRdb holds this immuneACCESS table with in-frame rearrangements only. Some clones are missing; in checked studies, unresolved V genes explain under half, and the rest has no known cause. Present in this sample are about 230,000 clones, about 84% of which were seen just once. Together, the top ten hold 1.3% of the sample. Sequenced input: PBMCs. The source is a human donor in good health.

The chain carries TRBV4-2 and TRBJ2-1, with 13 bases that match TRBD2. The CDR3 contains 16 residues. V shed 1 base and J 7 bases; nucleotides not matched to a gene: 4. Germline CDR1 LGHNA, CDR2 YNFKEQ. The CDR3 loop is CASSQATSGRKNEQFF. DNA of the CDR3: TGTGCCAGCAGCCAAGCGACTAGCGGGAGGAAGAATGAGCAGTTCTTC.

A note on this clone: Other DNA variants within this sample encode the same CDR3. V and J are TRBV6-6 and TRBJ1-1, with TRBD1 identical over 9 bases. Germline V lookup: CDR1 MNHNY, CDR2 SVGAGI (reference sequence). This CDR3 contains 14 residues. J lost 4 bases, V lost 2 bases, and 2 bases had no gene match. CDR3 sequence: CASSYVGQGTEAFF. The CDR3, as DNA: TGTGCCAGCAGTTACGTGGGACAGGGCACTGAAGCTTTCTTT.

This clone was recorded only once. V is TRBV28 and J is TRBJ1-5; a possible D gene is TRBD1 (6 bases). Trimming removed 2 bases at V and 4 bases at J, with 12 bases between. Germline loops: CDR1 MDHEN, CDR2 SYDVKM. The CDR3 sequence is 15 residues long. CDR3 nucleotide sequence: TGTGCCAGCAGTTTAAGTCCAGGGGAAAATCAGCCCCAGCATTTT. Protein product: CASSLSPGENQPQHF.

This clone was picked up one time. The rearrangement links TRBV28 to TRBJ2-7; 7 bases line up with TRBD1. The CDR3 runs 14 residues. Germline CDR1 MDHEN, CDR2 SYDVKM. V was pared by 5 bases and J by 3 bases, with 7 bases of the junction left unmatched. The CDR3 region is CASSQDRINYEQYF. CDR3 coding DNA: TGTGCCAGCAGTCAGGACAGGATCAACTACGAGCAGTACTTC. Drawing the rest from reference TRBV28 and TRBJ2-7, the complete variable domain is DVKVTQSSRYLVKRTGEKVFLECVQDMDHENMFWYRQDPGLGLRLIYFSYDVKMKEKGDIPEGYSVSREKKERFSLILESASTNQTSMYLCASSQDRINYEQYFGPGTRLTVT.

The J gene is TRBJ2-5, the V gene TRBV7-9; D not certain. CDR1 is SEHNR and CDR2 is FQNEAQ in the germline V gene (reference sequence). V shed 1 base and J shed 7 bases, with 19 bases lying between them. This CDR3 comprises 16 residues. The CDR3 spells CASSLGSVGSAGTQYF. CDR3 bases: TGTGCCAGCAGCTTAGGGTCGGTAGGCAGCGCCGGGACCCAGTACTTC.

A single count supports this clone. This sequence joins TRBV7-9 and TRBJ2-7, with TRBD1 as a possible D gene (6 bases). Trimming shortened V by 5 bases and J by 5 bases, and 16 bases separated the two germline ends. The V gene's germline CDR1 is SEHNR and CDR2 FQNEAQ (reference sequence). The CDR3 is 14 amino acids. The CDR3 DNA reads TGTGCCAGCAGCCACCGAGACAGGCCGAACGAGCAGTACTTC. Translated, it gives CASSHRDRPNEQYF.

This rearrangement joins TRBV29-1 to TRBJ2-1, with D unresolved. Trimming took off 8 bases at V and 0 bases at J, with 8 bases between the two ends. In germline, CDR1 is SQVTM, CDR2 ANQGSEA. This CDR3 region has 12 residues. The CDR3 region has the DNA TGCAGCTCCGGGTCCTCCTACAATGAGCAGTTCTTC. This sequence encodes CSSGSSYNEQFF.

The chain couples TRBV6-1 to TRBJ2-7; TRBD1 matches at 8 bases. CDR1 and CDR2 from the germline V gene are MNHNS and SASEGT. This CDR3 is 15 amino acids long. Trimming cost V 5 bases and J 5 bases; bases outside gene matches: 11. CDR3: CASSPQDRVSHEQYF. The CDR3 DNA follows: TGTGCCAGCAGTCCCCAGGACAGGGTGTCCCACGAGCAGTACTTC.

This chain connects TRBV28 to TRBJ1-5; 10 bases are shared with TRBD1. This CDR3 is 15 amino acids long. In germline, CDR1 is MDHEN, CDR2 SYDVKM. With 6 bases clipped from V and 5 bases from J, the junction kept 7 bases outside the gene matches. The CDR3 protein is CASRPIGQGDQPQHF. As DNA, the CDR3 is TGTGCCAGCAGGCCTATCGGACAGGGGGATCAGCCCCAGCATTTT.

This clone has just one count. The sample contains more than one DNA sequence encoding this CDR3. V gene TRBV30 combines with J gene TRBJ2-7; maybe TRBD1 (6 bases). This CDR3 contains 11 residues. Trimming took off 0 bases at V and 6 bases at J, with 6 bases between the two ends. Germline CDR1 and CDR2: GTSNPN and SVGIG (reference sequence). For the CDR3, the DNA is TGTGCCTGGAGTGTAGGGGGCGAGCAGTACTTC. Translated, it gives CAWSVGGEQYF.

The CDR3 loop reads CASSKVPEWYGGRASADTQYF. The CDR3 DNA follows: TGTGCCAGCAGCAAAGTCCCGGAGTGGTACGGCGGGAGGGCCTCTGCAGATACGCAGTATTTT. This sequence joins TRBV21-1 and TRBJ2-3; TRBD2 is the table's D call, not checked against the DNA. TRBV21-1 is designated a pseudogene. The CDR3 totals 21 residues.

The J gene is TRBJ1-2, the V gene TRBV19; D is possibly TRBD1 (6 bases). The length of the CDR3 is 15 residues. The V gene lost 4 bases and the J gene lost 0 bases, with 12 bases spanning the gap. Germline-derived CDR1 and CDR2 are LNHDA and SQIVND (reference sequence). The CDR3 region is CASSSRQATNYGYTF. In DNA form, the CDR3 reads TGTGCCAGTAGTAGCAGACAGGCGACTAACTATGGCTACACCTTC.

The V gene is TRBV19, the J gene TRBJ1-1; D remains unclear. Trimming shortened V by 9 bases and J by 3 bases, and 11 bases separated the two germline ends. Germline V gives CDR1 LNHDA, CDR2 SQIVND (reference sequence). The CDR3 totals 12 residues. The CDR3, as DNA: TGTGCCAGCCTCTCGAGGGACACTGAAGCTTTCTTT. It is translated as CASLSRDTEAFF.

The chain carries TRBV7-9 and TRBJ2-1; 7 positions match TRBD2. Unmatched junction bases numbered 13, after V lost 1 base and J lost 4 bases. From germline, CDR1 is SEHNR and CDR2 FQNEAQ (reference sequence). The CDR3 length is 18 residues. The CDR3: CASSLDGPAGVQYNEQFF. The CDR3 DNA reads TGTGCCAGCAGCTTAGACGGGCCTGCGGGAGTTCAGTACAATGAGCAGTTCTTC.

V is TRBV4-2 and J is TRBJ1-4; D is ambiguous. CDR3 size: 15 residues. V was pared by 4 bases and J by 1 base, with 10 bases between. Germline V lookup: CDR1 LGHNA, CDR2 YNFKEQ. The chain's CDR3 is CASSLGGITNEKLFF. DNA for the CDR3: TGTGCCAGCAGCCTAGGAGGTATAACTAATGAAAAACTGTTTTTT.

J is TRBJ2-2 and V is TRBV10-2, with D tentatively TRBD1 (6 bases). Germline values: CDR1 WSHSY, CDR2 SAAADI. The CDR3 totals 14 residues. Deletions cut 3 bases from V and 3 bases from J, with 8 bases between. CDR3 sequence reads: CASSEQGYTGELFF. The CDR3 coding sequence is TGCGCCAGCAGTGAACAGGGATACACCGGGGAGCTGTTTTTT.

This clone was observed a handful of times. The rearrangement joins TRBV6-5 to TRBJ2-7; weak D call: TRBD1 (5 bases). CDR3 length: 12 residues. The germline gives CDR1 MNHEY, CDR2 SVGAGI. V lost 5 bases and J lost 5, with 10 bases in between. CDR3 loop: CASSPDSHEQYF. CDR3 coding DNA: TGTGCCAGCAGTCCTGACAGCCACGAGCAGTACTTC.

V gene TRBV13 combines with J gene TRBJ1-2, with 10 bases fitting TRBD1. This CDR3 is built from 15 residues. The germline CDR1 and CDR2 sequences are PRHDT and FYEKMQ (reference sequence). Trimming cost V 5 bases and J 3 bases; bases outside gene matches: 6. DNA of the CDR3: TGTGCCAGCAGCCGTCGGGACAGGGGATACTATGGCTACACCTTC. It is translated as CASSRRDRGYYGYTF.

The chain is built from TRBV7-2 and TRBJ2-1; 10 nucleotides match TRBD2. V shed 3 bases and J 12 bases; nucleotides not matched to a gene: 8. Germline CDR1 is SGHTA and CDR2 is FQGNSA. This CDR3 region has 14 residues. The CDR3 sequence is CASSLGTSASMQFF. The CDR3 nucleotides read TGTGCCAGCAGCTTGGGGACTAGCGCCAGTATGCAGTTCTTC.

The V and J genes are TRBV27 and TRBJ2-3; perhaps TRBD2 as D (6 bases). The germline gives CDR1 MNHEY, CDR2 SMNVEV (reference sequence). This CDR3 comprises 15 residues. Deletions cut 2 bases from V and 4 bases from J, with 13 bases between. CDR3 amino acids: CASSLLRERPDTQYF. The CDR3 nucleotides are TGTGCCAGCAGTTTACTACGGGAGAGGCCAGATACGCAGTATTTT.

The V call is TRBV9, the J call TRBJ1-1; D might be TRBD1 (6 bases). V lost 2 bases to trimming and J lost 3 bases, with 17 bases between them. The V gene's germline CDR1 is SGDLS and CDR2 YYNGEE. There are 16 residues in the CDR3. CDR3 sequence (DNA): TGTGCCAGCAGCGTCTTAACAGGGCGTGGGGACACTGAAGCTTTCTTT. It is translated as CASSVLTGRGDTEAFF.

The chain recombines TRBV2 with TRBJ2-5, with 8 bases that match TRBD2. This CDR3 is built from 17 residues. Trimming at V came to 2 bases and at J to 3 bases, leaving 11 bases not matched to a gene. The V gene's germline CDR1 is SNHLY and CDR2 FYNNEI. The CDR3 DNA is TGTGCCAGCAGTGAACGGGAGGGGGGCCGACTAAAAGAGACCCAGTACTTC. The encoded protein is CASSEREGGRLKETQYF. The variable domain in full, completed from reference TRBV2 and TRBJ2-5, reads EPEVTQTPSHQVTQMGQEVILRCVPISNHLYFYWYRQILGQKVEFLVSFYNNEISEKSEIFDDQFSVERPDGSNFTLKIRSTKLEDSAMYFCASSEREGGRLKETQYFGPGTRLLVL.

CDR3 protein: CATSIGRGTSGTNTGELFF. The DNA for the CDR3 is TGTGCCACCAGCATAGGGCGGGGGACTAGCGGGACGAACACCGGGGAGCTGTTTTTT. The chain couples TRBV15 to TRBJ2-2, with 13 bases that match TRBD2. Per the germline V gene, CDR1 is LNHNV and CDR2 is YYDKDF (reference sequence). CDR3 length: 19 residues. V lost 4 bases to trimming and J lost 0 bases; unmatched junction nucleotides: 8.

The sample holds one count of this clone. This chain uses TRBV6-5 with TRBJ2-2; D is undetermined. The germline gives CDR1 MNHEY, CDR2 SVGAGI. The length of the CDR3 is 15 residues. V lost 4 bases, J lost 2 bases, and 11 bases lay in between. CDR3 region: CASSLWQINTGELFF. In DNA, the CDR3 is TGTGCCAGCAGTTTATGGCAGATAAACACCGGGGAGCTGTTTTTT.

The chain combines TRBV2 with TRBJ1-5, with 7 bases that match TRBD1. V shed 4 bases and J 4 bases; nucleotides not matched to a gene: 1. The CDR3 covers 13 residues. Per the germline V gene, CDR1 is SNHLY and CDR2 is FYNNEI. CDR3 protein: CASSVQGNQPQHF. In DNA, the CDR3 is TGTGCCAGCAGTGTACAGGGGAATCAGCCCCAGCATTTT.

In the case of this clone: The junction shows a germline mismatch at one end, possibly a read error. The chain employs TRBV7-7 and TRBJ1-1; 7 bases are a match to TRBD1. From germline, CDR1 is SSHAT and CDR2 FNYEAQ (reference sequence). This CDR3 comprises 13 residues. DNA of the CDR3: TGTGCTAGCAGCCGTCAGGGGGGCACTGAAGCTTTCTTT. This codes for CASSRQGGTEAFF.

The V gene is TRBV5-1, the J gene TRBJ2-3, with TRBD1 matching 8 bases. The CDR3 contains 11 residues. The ends lost 8 bases at V and 11 bases at J; junction bases unmatched: 7. The V gene's germline CDR1 is SGHRS and CDR2 YFSETQ. The CDR3 loop is CASGQGVGQYF. CDR3 DNA: TGCGCCAGTGGACAGGGTGTGGGGCAGTATTTT.